This TCR beta chain came from a study of T cell changes during pregnancy in multiple sclerosis. Data came from immunoSEQ multiplex PCR; TCRdb stores just in-frame clones and leaves some out. The table lists 30,000 to 45,000 clones, around 94% of them singletons. The CDR3 loop spans 16 amino acids. CDR1 is PRHDT and CDR2 is FYEKMQ in the germline V gene (reference sequence). V lost 2 bases to trimming and J lost 1 base; unmatched junction nucleotides: 5. This clone was recorded once. Source material: PBMCs (not recorded whether the cells were cultured). The origin of this receptor is a female donor with multiple sclerosis, enrolled in a pregnancy study. This chain joins TRBV13 and TRBJ2-5; the match to TRBD2 covers 9 bases. DNA of the CDR3: TGTGCCAGCAGCTTAAAGGCGGGAGGGCTCCAAGAGACCCAGTACTTC. This gives the protein CASSLKAGGLQETQYF.